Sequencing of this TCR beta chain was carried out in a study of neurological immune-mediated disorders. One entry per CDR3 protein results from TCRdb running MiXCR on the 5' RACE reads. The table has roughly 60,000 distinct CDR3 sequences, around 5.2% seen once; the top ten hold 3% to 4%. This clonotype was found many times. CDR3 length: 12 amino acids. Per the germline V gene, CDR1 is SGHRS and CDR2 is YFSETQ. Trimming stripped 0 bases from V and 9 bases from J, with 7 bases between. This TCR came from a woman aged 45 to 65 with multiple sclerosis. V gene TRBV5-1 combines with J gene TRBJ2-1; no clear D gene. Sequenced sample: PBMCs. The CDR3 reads CASSLVGGEQFF. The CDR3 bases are TGCGCCAGCAGCTTGGTTGGCGGTGAGCAGTTCTTC. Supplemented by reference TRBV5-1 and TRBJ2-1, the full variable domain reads KAGVTQTPRYLIKTRGQQVTLSCSPISGHRSVSWYQQTPGQGLQFLFEYFSETQRNKGNFPGRFSGRQFSNSRSEMNVSTLELGDSALYLCASSLVGGEQFFGPGTRLTVL.